These T cell receptor beta chains were read from a single sample in a study of T-cell reconstitution after alpha-beta-depleted transplantation in children. TCRdb recomputed calls from the PCR reads with MiXCR, one row per CDR3 protein. The repertoire holds some 70,000 distinct CDR3 sequences, roughly 5.2% seen once, with approximately 17% in the top ten. This specimen was PBMCs, mostly from graft donor cells, taken 180 days after TCRalphabeta/CD19-depleted stem cell transplant. These receptors came from a boy in the first two years of life who had a stem cell transplant for acute myeloid leukemia, so the T cells may come from the graft donor. Both conserved end residues are part of each CDR3. Fields, in order: V gene, D gene, J gene, clone size, CDR3 protein, CDR3 DNA. D genes are given only for firm matches. The size field reads once, few, many, or a class for an expanded clone.

v_call: TRBV3-1; d_call: TRBD2; j_call: TRBJ2-5; clone_size: many; cdr3_aa: CASSPSGTSRMETQYF; cdr3_nt: TGTGCCAGCAGCCCATCCGGGACTAGTCGGATGGAGACCCAGTACTTC
v_call: TRBV10-3; d_call: .; j_call: TRBJ1-2; clone_size: many; cdr3_aa: CAVGGGSANYGYTF; cdr3_nt: TGTGCCGTAGGCGGCGGATCCGCTAACTATGGCTACACCTTC
v_call: TRBV29-1; d_call: .; j_call: TRBJ1-5; clone_size: many; cdr3_aa: CSVGGGGQPQHF; cdr3_nt: TGCAGCGTTGGAGGGGGGGGTCAGCCCCAGCATTTT
v_call: TRBV19; d_call: TRBD1; j_call: TRBJ1-6; clone_size: many; cdr3_aa: CASSIGQGLGVNSPLHF; cdr3_nt: TGTGCCAGTAGTATCGGACAGGGGCTGGGAGTTAATTCACCCCTCCACTTT
v_call: TRBV7-2; d_call: TRBD2; j_call: TRBJ2-3; clone_size: many; cdr3_aa: CASSLGGSGGAKVTQYF; cdr3_nt: TGTGCCAGCAGCTTAGGTGGTAGCGGGGGGGCCAAGGTTACGCAGTATTTT
v_call: TRBV7-9; d_call: .; j_call: TRBJ2-1; clone_size: many; cdr3_aa: CASSLTGGPHNEQFF; cdr3_nt: TGTGCCAGCAGCTTAACCGGGGGCCCCCACAATGAGCAGTTCTTC
v_call: TRBV29-1; d_call: .; j_call: TRBJ1-2; clone_size: many; cdr3_aa: CSVEDSTTGWYYGYTF; cdr3_nt: TGCAGCGTTGAAGATTCCACAACCGGCTGGTACTATGGCTACACCTTC
v_call: TRBV6-1; d_call: TRBD1; j_call: TRBJ1-2; clone_size: many; cdr3_aa: CASRETGLYPSGYTF; cdr3_nt: TGTGCCAGCAGGGAGACAGGGCTGTACCCCTCTGGCTACACCTTC
v_call: TRBV4-3; d_call: .; j_call: TRBJ1-5; clone_size: many; cdr3_aa: CASSQGIGRNNQPQHF; cdr3_nt: TGCGCCAGCAGCCAAGGAATTGGCCGGAACAATCAGCCCCAGCATTTT
v_call: TRBV14; d_call: .; j_call: TRBJ1-1; clone_size: many; cdr3_aa: CASRDRDTEAFF; cdr3_nt: TGTGCCAGCAGAGATAGGGACACTGAAGCTTTCTTT
v_call: TRBV7-2; d_call: .; j_call: TRBJ2-7; clone_size: many; cdr3_aa: CASTLLRGGIVYEQYF; cdr3_nt: TGTGCCAGCACCCTCCTCCGCGGGGGCATCGTCTACGAGCAGTACTTC
v_call: TRBV9; d_call: TRBD1; j_call: TRBJ2-1; clone_size: many; cdr3_aa: CASSPEPGGGSNEQFF; cdr3_nt: TGTGCCAGCAGCCCAGAACCAGGGGGCGGGTCCAATGAGCAGTTCTTC
v_call: TRBV6-2/TRBV6-3; d_call: TRBD1; j_call: TRBJ2-2; clone_size: many; cdr3_aa: CASINDRVTGELFF; cdr3_nt: TGTGCCAGCATCAACGACAGGGTGACCGGGGAGCTGTTTTTT
v_call: TRBV25-1; d_call: .; j_call: TRBJ1-1; clone_size: many; cdr3_aa: CASSEYYGNTEAFF; cdr3_nt: TGTGCCAGCAGTGAATATTACGGGAACACTGAAGCTTTCTTT
v_call: TRBV6-2/TRBV6-3; d_call: .; j_call: TRBJ2-2; clone_size: many; cdr3_aa: CASRSVTGELFF; cdr3_nt: TGTGCCAGCAGATCGGTCACCGGGGAGCTGTTTTTT
v_call: TRBV6-2/TRBV6-3; d_call: .; j_call: TRBJ2-5; clone_size: many; cdr3_aa: CASSYRSQETQYF; cdr3_nt: TGTGCCAGCAGTTATCGGTCGCAAGAGACCCAGTACTTC
v_call: TRBV5-8; d_call: .; j_call: TRBJ1-5; clone_size: many; cdr3_aa: CASSLGDTSNQPQHF; cdr3_nt: TGTGCCAGCAGCTTGGGGGATACAAGCAATCAGCCCCAGCATTTT
v_call: TRBV4-1; d_call: .; j_call: TRBJ1-5; clone_size: many; cdr3_aa: CASSRYGRGNQPQHF; cdr3_nt: TGCGCCAGCAGCCGCTACGGGCGGGGGAATCAGCCCCAGCATTTT
v_call: TRBV5-1; d_call: TRBD1; j_call: TRBJ1-3; clone_size: many; cdr3_aa: CASSPGQAGNTIYF; cdr3_nt: TGCGCCAGCAGCCCTGGACAGGCTGGAAACACCATATATTTT
v_call: TRBV19; d_call: .; j_call: TRBJ2-5; clone_size: many; cdr3_aa: CASSGYQETQYF; cdr3_nt: TGTGCCAGTAGTGGCTACCAAGAGACCCAGTACTTC
v_call: TRBV18; d_call: TRBD1; j_call: TRBJ1-1; clone_size: many; cdr3_aa: CASSPDRGLSNTEAFF; cdr3_nt: TGTGCCAGCTCACCAGACAGGGGCCTATCGAACACTGAAGCTTTCTTT
v_call: TRBV29-1; d_call: .; j_call: TRBJ2-7; clone_size: many; cdr3_aa: CSVVDSLSYEQYF; cdr3_nt: TGCAGCGTTGTGGACAGTTTGTCCTACGAGCAGTACTTC